This TCR beta chain was identified in a study of blood T cells in healthy people across ages. Study results and caveats: For the donors, CMV status was unknown and possibly confounded expanded clonotype changes.

Together with a sample-barcoded 5' primer, a J-beta primer mix was included in a second PCR lasting about 6 to 11 cycles. From the 5' RACE reads, TCRdb called clonotypes with MiXCR, one entry per CDR3 protein. Among about 780,000 distinct CDR3 sequences, roughly 24% were seen once, and the ten largest hold around 3%. This clonotype was seen more than once but under ten times. Its matching antigen is unknown. The missing conserved phenylalanine or tryptophan at the end of this CDR3 makes a read error likely. The total RNA that was extracted per sample amounted to at least 5.5 micrograms. This sample also appeared in a second study, on T cells of mothers and their children. That paper adds: A few healthy Caucasian mothers and their six children were the donors.

The specimen sequenced was blood. The TCR comes from a boy aged 5-17 years in good health.

In DNA, the CDR3 is TGCGCCAGCAGGAGCGGAACAGGGAACACCGGGGAGCTGTTTTCT. Translation: CASRSGTGNTGELFS. The chain combines TRBV5-1 with TRBJ2-2, with D tentatively TRBD1 or TRBD2 (5 bases each). V was clipped by 5 bases and J by 1 base, with 12 bases between them. The CDR3 extends over 15 amino acids. Germline CDR1 SGHRS, CDR2 YFSETQ.